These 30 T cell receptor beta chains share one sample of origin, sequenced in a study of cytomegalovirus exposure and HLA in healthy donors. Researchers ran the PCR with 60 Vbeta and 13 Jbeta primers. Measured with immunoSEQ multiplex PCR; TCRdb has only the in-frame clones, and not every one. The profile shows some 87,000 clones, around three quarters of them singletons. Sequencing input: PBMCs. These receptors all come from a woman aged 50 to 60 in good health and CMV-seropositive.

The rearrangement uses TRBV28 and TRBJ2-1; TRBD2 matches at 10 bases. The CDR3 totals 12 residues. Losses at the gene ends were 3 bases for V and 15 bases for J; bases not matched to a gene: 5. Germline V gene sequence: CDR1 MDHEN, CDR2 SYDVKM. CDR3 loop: CASSLRTSGRFF. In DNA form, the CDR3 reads TGTGCCAGCAGTTTGCGGACTAGCGGTCGGTTCTTC.

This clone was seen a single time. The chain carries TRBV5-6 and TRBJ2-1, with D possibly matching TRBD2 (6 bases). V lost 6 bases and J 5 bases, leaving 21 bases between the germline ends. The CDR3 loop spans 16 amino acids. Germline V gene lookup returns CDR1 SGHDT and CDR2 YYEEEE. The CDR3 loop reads CASTSVAGLGNNEQFF. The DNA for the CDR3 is TGTGCCAGCACCTCAGTGGCGGGATTGGGGAACAATGAGCAGTTCTTC.

CDR3 DNA: TGTGCCAGCACTAGACAGGGTGACACTGAAGCTTTCTTT. This encodes CASTRQGDTEAFF. The rearrangement links TRBV6-1 to TRBJ1-1; 7 nucleotides match TRBD1. This CDR3 region has 13 residues. V was clipped by 7 bases and J by 3 bases; unmatched bases: 5. The V gene's germline CDR1 is MNHNS and CDR2 SASEGT.

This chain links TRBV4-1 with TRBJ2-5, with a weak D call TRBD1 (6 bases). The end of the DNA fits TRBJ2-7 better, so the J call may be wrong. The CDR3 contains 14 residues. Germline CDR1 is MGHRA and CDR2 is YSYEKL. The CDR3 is CASSHGGAGHEQYF. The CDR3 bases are TGCGCCAGCAGCCATGGGGGCGCTGGCCACGAGCAGTACTTC.

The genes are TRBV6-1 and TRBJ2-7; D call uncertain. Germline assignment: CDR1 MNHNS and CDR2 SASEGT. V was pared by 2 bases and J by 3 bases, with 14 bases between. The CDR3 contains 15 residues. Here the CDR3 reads CASSEQPGTGYEQYF. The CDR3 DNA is TGTGCCAGCAGTGAACAGCCAGGAACTGGCTACGAGCAGTACTTC.

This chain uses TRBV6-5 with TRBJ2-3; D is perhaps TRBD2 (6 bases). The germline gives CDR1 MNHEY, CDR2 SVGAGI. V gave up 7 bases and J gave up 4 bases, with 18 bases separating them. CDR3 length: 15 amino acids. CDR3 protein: CASTEGLGFADTQYF. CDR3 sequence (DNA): TGTGCCAGCACCGAGGGACTGGGGTTTGCAGATACGCAGTATTTT.

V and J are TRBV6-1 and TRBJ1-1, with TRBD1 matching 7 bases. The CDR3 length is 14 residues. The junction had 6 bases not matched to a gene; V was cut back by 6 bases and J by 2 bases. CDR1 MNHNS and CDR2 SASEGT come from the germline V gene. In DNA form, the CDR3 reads TGTGCCAGCAGCATGGGACAGATTAACACTGAAGCTTTCTTT. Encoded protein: CASSMGQINTEAFF.

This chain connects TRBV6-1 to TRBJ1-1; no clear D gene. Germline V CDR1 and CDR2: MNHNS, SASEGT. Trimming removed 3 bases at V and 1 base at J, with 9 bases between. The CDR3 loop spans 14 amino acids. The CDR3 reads CASSDTEPNTEAFF. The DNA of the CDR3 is TGTGCCAGCAGTGACACGGAGCCGAACACTGAAGCTTTCTTT.

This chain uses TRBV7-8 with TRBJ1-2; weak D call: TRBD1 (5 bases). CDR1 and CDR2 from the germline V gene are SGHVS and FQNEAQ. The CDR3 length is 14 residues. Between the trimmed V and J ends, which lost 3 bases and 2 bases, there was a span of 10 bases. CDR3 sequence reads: CASSLGRENYGYTF. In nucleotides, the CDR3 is TGTGCCAGCAGCTTGGGCAGGGAAAACTATGGCTACACCTTC. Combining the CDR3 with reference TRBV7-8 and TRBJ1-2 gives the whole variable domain GAGVSQSPRYKVAKRGQDVALRCDPISGHVSLFWYQQALGQGPEFLTYFQNEAQLDKSGLPSDRFFAERPEGSVSTLKIQRTQQEDSAVYLCASSLGRENYGYTFGSGTRLTVV.

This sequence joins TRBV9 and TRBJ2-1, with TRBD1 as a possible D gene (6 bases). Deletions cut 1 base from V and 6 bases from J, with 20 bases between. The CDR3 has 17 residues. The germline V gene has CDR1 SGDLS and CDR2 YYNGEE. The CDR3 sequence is CASSVPKQGGLVNEQFF. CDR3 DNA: TGTGCCAGCAGCGTACCAAAACAGGGTGGGTTAGTCAATGAGCAGTTCTTC.

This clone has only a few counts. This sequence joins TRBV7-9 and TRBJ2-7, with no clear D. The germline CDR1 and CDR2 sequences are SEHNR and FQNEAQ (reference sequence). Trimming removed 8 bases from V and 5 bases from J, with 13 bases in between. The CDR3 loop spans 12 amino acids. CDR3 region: CASRRVVDEQYF. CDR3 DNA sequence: TGTGCCAGCCGTCGGGTTGTGGACGAGCAGTACTTC.

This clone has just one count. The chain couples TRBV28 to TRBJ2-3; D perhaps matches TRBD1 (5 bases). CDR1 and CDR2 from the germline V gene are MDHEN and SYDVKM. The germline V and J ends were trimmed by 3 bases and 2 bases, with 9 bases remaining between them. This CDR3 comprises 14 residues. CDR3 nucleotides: TGTGCCAGCAGTTTGACAGTCTACACAGATACGCAGTATTTT. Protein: CASSLTVYTDTQYF.

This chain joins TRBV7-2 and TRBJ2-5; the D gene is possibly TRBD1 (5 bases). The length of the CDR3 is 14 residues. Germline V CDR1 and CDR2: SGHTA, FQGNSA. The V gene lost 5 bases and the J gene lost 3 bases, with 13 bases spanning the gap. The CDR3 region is CASSVGAWKETQYF. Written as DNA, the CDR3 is TGTGCCAGCAGCGTAGGGGCGTGGAAAGAGACCCAGTACTTC.

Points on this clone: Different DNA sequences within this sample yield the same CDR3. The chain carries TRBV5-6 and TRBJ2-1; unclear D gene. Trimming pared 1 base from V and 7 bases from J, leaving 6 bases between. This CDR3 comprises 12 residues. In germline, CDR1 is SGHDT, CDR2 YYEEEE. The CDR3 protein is CASSLFGNEQFF. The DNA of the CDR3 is TGTGCCAGCAGCTTGTTCGGGAATGAGCAGTTCTTC.

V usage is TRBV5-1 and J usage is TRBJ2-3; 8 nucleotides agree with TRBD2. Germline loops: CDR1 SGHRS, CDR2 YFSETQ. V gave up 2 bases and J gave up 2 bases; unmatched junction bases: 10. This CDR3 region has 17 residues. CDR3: CASSFPSGLAYTDTQYF. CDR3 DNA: TGCGCCAGCAGCTTCCCCTCTGGACTAGCCTACACAGATACGCAGTATTTT. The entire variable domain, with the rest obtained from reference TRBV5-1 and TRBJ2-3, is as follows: KAGVTQTPRYLIKTRGQQVTLSCSPISGHRSVSWYQQTPGQGLQFLFEYFSETQRNKGNFPGRFSGRQFSNSRSEMNVSTLELGDSALYLCASSFPSGLAYTDTQYFGPGTRLTVL.

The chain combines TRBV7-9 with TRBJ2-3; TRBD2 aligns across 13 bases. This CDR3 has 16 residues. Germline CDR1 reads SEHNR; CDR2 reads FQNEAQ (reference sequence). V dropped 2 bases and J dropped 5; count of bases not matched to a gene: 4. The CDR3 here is CASSLTGLAGEDTQYF. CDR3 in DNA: TGTGCCAGCAGCTTAACCGGACTAGCGGGAGAAGATACGCAGTATTTT. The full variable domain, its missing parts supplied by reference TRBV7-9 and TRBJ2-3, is DTGVSQNPRHKITKRGQNVTFRCDPISEHNRLYWYRQTLGQGPEFLTYFQNEAQLEKSRLLSDRFSAERPKGSFSTLEIQRTEQGDSAMYLCASSLTGLAGEDTQYFGPGTRLTVL.

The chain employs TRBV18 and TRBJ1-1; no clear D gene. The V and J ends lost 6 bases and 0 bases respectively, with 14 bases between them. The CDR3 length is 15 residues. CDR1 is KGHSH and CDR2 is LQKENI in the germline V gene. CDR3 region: CASSREQQMNTEAFF. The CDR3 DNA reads TGTGCCAGCTCGAGGGAGCAACAGATGAACACTGAAGCTTTCTTT.

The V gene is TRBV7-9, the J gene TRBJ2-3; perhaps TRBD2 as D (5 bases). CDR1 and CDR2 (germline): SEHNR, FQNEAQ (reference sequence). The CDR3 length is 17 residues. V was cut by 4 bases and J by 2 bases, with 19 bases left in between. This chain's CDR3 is CASSSTSDWWDTDTQYF. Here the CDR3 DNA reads TGTGCCAGCAGCTCGACCTCGGACTGGTGGGACACAGATACGCAGTATTTT.

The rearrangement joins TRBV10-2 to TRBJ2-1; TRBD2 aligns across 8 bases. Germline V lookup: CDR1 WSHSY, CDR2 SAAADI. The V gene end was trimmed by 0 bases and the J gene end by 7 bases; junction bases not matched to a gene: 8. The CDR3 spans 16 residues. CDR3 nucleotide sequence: TGCGCCAGCAGTGAGTCCTTAGCGGGATCGGGGAATGAGCAGTTCTTC. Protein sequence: CASSESLAGSGNEQFF.

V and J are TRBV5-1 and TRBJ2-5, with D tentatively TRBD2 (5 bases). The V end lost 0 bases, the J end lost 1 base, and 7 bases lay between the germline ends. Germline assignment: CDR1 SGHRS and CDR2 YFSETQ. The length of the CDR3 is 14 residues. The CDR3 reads CASSLGAGQETQYF. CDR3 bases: TGCGCCAGCAGCTTGGGGGCGGGCCAAGAGACCCAGTACTTC.

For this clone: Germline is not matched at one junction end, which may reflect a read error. The CDR3 here is CSARAGTETF. The DNA for the CDR3 is TGCAGCGCCCGAGCCGGGACAGAGACATTC. V usage is TRBV29-1 and J usage is TRBJ2-7; 7 nucleotides align to TRBD1. The CDR3 runs to 10 residues. The germline gives CDR1 SQVTM, CDR2 ANQGSEA.

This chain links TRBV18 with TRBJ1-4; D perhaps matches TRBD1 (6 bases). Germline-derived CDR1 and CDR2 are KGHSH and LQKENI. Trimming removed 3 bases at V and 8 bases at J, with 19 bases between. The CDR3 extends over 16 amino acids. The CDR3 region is CASSPIYRAEEEKLFF. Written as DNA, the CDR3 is TGTGCCAGCTCACCGATATACAGGGCTGAGGAGGAAAAACTGTTTTTT.

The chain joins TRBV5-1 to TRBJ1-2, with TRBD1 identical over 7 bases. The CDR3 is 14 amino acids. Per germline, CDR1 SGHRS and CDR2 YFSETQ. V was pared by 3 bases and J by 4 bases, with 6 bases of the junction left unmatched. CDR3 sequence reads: CASSYGQDAYGYTF. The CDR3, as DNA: TGCGCCAGCAGCTACGGACAGGATGCCTATGGCTACACCTTC.

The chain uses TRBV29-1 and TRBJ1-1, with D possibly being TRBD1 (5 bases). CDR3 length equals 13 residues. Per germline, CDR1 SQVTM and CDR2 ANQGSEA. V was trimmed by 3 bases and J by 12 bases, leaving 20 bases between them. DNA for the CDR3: TGCAGCGTTGACCTCCACAGGTCCCCCGACACTTTCTTT. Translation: CSVDLHRSPDTFF.

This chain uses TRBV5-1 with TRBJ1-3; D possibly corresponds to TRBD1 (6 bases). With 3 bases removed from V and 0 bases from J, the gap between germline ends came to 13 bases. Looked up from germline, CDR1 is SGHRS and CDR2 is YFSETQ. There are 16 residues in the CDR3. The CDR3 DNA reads TGCGCCAGCAGCTGGGGATGGACAGACTCTGGAAACACCATATATTTT. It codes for CASSWGWTDSGNTIYF.

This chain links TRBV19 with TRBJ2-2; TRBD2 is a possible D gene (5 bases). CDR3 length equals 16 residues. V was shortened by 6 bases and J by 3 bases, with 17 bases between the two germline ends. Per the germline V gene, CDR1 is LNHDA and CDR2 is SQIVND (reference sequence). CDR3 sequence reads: CASRLTPGSHTGELFF. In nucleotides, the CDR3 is TGTGCCAGTAGGTTAACCCCGGGGAGCCACACCGGGGAGCTGTTTTTT.

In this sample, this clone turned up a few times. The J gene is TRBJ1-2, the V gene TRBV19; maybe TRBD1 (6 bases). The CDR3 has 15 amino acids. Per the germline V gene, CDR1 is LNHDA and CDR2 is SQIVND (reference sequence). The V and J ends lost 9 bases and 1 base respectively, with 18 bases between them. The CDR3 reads CASAPSRGNNYGYTF. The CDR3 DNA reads TGTGCCAGCGCGCCATCCAGGGGTAATAACTATGGCTACACCTTC.

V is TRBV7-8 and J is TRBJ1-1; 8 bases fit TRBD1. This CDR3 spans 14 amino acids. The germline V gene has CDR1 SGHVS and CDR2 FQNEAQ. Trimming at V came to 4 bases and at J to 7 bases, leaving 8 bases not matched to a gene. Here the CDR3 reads CASSSGTGNGEAFF. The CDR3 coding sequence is TGTGCCAGCAGCTCCGGGACAGGAAATGGTGAAGCTTTCTTT.

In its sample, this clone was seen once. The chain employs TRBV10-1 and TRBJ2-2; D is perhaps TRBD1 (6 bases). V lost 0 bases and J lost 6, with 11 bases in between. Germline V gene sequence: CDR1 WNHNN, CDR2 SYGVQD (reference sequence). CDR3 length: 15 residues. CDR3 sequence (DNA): TGCGCCAGCAGTGAGTCGGCAGGGGCCCCCGGGGAGCTGTTTTTT. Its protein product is CASSESAGAPGELFF.

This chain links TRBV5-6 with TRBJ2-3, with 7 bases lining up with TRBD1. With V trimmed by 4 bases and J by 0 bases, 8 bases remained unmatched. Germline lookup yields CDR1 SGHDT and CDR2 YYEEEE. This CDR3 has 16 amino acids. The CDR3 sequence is CASSLLTGESTDTQYF. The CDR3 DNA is TGTGCCAGCAGCCTCTTAACAGGGGAAAGCACAGATACGCAGTATTTT.